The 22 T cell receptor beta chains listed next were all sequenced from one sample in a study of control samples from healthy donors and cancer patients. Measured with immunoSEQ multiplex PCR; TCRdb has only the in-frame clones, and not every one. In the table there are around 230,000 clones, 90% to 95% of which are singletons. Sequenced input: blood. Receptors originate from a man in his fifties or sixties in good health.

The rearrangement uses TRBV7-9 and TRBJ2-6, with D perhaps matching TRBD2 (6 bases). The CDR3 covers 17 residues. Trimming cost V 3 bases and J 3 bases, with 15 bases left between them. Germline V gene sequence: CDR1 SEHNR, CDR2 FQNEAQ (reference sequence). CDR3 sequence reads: CASSLNPGEVGANVLTF. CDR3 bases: TGTGCCAGCAGCTTGAACCCCGGGGAGGTTGGGGCCAACGTCCTGACTTTC.

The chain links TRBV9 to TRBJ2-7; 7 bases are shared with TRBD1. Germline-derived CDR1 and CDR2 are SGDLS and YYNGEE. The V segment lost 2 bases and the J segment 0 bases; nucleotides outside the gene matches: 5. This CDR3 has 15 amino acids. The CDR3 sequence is CASSVSTGSSYEQYF. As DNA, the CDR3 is TGTGCCAGCAGCGTCTCGACAGGGAGCTCCTACGAGCAGTACTTC.

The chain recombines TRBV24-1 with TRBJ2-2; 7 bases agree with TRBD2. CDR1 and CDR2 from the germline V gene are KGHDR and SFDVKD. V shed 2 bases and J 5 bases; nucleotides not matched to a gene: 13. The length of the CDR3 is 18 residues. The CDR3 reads CATSDYGEGVGETGELFF. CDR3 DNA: TGTGCCACCAGTGATTACGGGGAGGGCGTAGGGGAGACCGGGGAGCTGTTTTTT.

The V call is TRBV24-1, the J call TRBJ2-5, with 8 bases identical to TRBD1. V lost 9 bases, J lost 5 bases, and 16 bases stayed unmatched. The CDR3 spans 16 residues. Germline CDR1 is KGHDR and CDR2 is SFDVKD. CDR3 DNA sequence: TGTGCCACCTCGCCGTCAGGGACAGGACCCTCGGAGACCCAGTACTTC. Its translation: CATSPSGTGPSETQYF.

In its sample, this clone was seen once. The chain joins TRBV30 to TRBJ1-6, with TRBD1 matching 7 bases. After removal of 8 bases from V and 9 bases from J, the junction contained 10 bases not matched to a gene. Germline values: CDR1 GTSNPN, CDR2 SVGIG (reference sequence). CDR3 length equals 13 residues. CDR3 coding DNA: TGTGCCAGAAAAAACAGGGGACCTTCACCCCTCCACTTT. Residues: CARKNRGPSPLHF.

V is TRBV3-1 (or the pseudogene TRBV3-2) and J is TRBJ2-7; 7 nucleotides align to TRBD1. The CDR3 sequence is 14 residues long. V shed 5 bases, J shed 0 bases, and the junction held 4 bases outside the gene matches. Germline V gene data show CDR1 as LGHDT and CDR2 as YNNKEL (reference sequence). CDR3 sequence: CASSRRDSSYEQYF. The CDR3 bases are TGTGCCAGCAGCAGACGGGACAGCTCCTACGAGCAGTACTTC.

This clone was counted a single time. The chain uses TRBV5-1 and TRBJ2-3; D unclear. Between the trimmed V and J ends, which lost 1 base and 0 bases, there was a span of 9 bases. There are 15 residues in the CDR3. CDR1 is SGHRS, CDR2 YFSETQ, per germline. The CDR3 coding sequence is TGCGCCAGCAGCTTGAGTAAGGCTAGCACAGATACGCAGTATTTT. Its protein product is CASSLSKASTDTQYF.

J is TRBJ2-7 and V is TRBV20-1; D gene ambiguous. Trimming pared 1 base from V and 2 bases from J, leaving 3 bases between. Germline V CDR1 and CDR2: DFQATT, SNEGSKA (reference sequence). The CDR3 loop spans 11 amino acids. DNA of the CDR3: TGCAGTGCTAGAGGGACCTACGAGCAGTACTTC. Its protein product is CSARGTYEQYF.

The CDR3 DNA follows: TGTGCCAGCAGCTTAGGGGGTCTTAACACCGGGGAGCTGTTTTTT. Amino acids: CASSLGGLNTGELFF. V gene TRBV3-1 (or the pseudogene TRBV3-2) combines with J gene TRBJ2-2; D possibly corresponds to TRBD1 (6 bases). Trimming pared 5 bases from V and 2 bases from J, leaving 12 bases between. The germline V gene has CDR1 LGHDT and CDR2 YNNKEL (reference sequence). The CDR3 has 15 residues.

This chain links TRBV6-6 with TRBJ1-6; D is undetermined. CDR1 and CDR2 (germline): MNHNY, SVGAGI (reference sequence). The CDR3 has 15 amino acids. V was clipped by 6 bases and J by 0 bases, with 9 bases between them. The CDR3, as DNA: TGTGCCAGCAGCCTTACTTACTCCTATAATTCACCCCTCCACTTT. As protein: CASSLTYSYNSPLHF.

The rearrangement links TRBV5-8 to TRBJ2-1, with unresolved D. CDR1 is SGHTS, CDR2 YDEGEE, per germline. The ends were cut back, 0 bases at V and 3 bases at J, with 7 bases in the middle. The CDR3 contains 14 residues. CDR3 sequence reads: CASSLVRLYNEQFF. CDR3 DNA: TGTGCCAGCAGCTTGGTGCGACTCTACAATGAGCAGTTCTTC.

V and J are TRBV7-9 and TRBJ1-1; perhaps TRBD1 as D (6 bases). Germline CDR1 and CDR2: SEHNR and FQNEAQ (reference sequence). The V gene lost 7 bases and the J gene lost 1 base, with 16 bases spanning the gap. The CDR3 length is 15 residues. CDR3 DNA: TGTGCCAGCACCTACAGGGTCGTGTCGAACACTGAAGCTTTCTTT. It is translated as CASTYRVVSNTEAFF.

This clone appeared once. This CDR3 is CASSEPGQGVETQYF. CDR3 DNA sequence: TGCGCCAGCAGCGAGCCGGGACAGGGGGTGGAGACCCAGTACTTC. The rearrangement joins TRBV5-1 to TRBJ2-5; TRBD1 agrees at 11 bases. The CDR3 is made up of 15 amino acids. J gave up 5 bases and V 4 bases, and 7 bases lay outside the gene matches. Per germline, CDR1 SGHRS and CDR2 YFSETQ. Together with reference TRBV5-1 and TRBJ2-5, the CDR3 gives the full variable domain: KAGVTQTPRYLIKTRGQQVTLSCSPISGHRSVSWYQQTPGQGLQFLFEYFSETQRNKGNFPGRFSGRQFSNSRSEMNVSTLELGDSALYLCASSEPGQGVETQYFGPGTRLLVL.

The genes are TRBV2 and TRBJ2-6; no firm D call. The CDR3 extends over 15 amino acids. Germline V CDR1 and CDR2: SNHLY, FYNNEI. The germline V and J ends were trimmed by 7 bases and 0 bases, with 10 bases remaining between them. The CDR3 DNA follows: TGTGCCAGCATATTCGGGTTCTCTGGGGCCAACGTCCTGACTTTC. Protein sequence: CASIFGFSGANVLTF.

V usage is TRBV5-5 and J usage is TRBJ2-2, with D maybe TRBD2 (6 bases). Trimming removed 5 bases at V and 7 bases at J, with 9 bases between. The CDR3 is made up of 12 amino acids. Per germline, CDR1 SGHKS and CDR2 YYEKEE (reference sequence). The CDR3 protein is CASSRGIGELFF. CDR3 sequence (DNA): TGTGCCAGCAGTCGGGGGATCGGGGAGCTGTTTTTT.

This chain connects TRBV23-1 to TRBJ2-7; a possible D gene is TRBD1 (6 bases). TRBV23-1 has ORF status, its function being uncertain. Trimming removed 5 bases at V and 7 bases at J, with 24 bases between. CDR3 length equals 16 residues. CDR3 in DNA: TGCGCCAGCAGTAAGACTGGACAGACCCTACTTGAAGAGCAGTACGTC. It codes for CASSKTGQTLLEEQYV.

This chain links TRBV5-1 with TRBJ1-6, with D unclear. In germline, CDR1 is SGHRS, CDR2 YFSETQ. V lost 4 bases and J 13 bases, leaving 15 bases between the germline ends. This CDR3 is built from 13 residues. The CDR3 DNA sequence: TGCGCCAGCAGCGTTTCCGGGCACTGGCCCCTCCACTTT. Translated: CASSVSGHWPLHF.

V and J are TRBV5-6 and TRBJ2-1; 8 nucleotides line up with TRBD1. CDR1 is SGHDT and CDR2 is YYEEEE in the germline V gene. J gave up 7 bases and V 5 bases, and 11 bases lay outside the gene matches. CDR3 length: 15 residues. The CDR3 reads CASRDTTGAPNEQFF. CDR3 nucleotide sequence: TGTGCCAGCAGGGATACGACAGGGGCCCCGAATGAGCAGTTCTTC.

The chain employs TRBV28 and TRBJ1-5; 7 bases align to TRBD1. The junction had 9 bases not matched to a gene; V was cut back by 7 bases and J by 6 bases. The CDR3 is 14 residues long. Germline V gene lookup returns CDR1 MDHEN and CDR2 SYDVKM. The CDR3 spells CASTPSRGGQPQHF. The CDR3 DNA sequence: TGTGCCAGCACCCCGTCCAGGGGGGGTCAGCCCCAGCATTTT.

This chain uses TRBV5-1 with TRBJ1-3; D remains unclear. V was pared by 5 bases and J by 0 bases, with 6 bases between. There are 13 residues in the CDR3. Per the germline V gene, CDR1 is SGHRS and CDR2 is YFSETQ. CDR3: CASSQVSGNTIYF. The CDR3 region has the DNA TGCGCCAGCAGTCAGGTCTCTGGAAACACCATATATTTT.

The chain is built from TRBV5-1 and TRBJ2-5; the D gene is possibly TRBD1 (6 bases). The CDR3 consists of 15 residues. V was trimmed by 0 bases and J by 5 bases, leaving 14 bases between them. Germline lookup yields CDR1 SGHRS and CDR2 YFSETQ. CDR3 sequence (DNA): TGCGCCAGCAGCTTGGTTGAGGACAGCCTGGAGACCCAGTACTTC. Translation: CASSLVEDSLETQYF. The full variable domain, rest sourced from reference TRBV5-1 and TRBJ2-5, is KAGVTQTPRYLIKTRGQQVTLSCSPISGHRSVSWYQQTPGQGLQFLFEYFSETQRNKGNFPGRFSGRQFSNSRSEMNVSTLELGDSALYLCASSLVEDSLETQYFGPGTRLLVL.

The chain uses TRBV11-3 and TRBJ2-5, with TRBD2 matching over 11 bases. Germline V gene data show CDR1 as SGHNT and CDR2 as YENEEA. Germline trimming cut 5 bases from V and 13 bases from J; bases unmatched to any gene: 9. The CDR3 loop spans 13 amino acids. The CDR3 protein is CASSTGTSGTLYF. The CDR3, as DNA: TGTGCCAGCAGCACCGGGACTAGCGGCACCTTGTACTTC.